This TCR beta chain derives from a study of blood T cell repertoires in COVID-19. The wider study: Donors in the United States, Italy and Spain gave samples during acute or convalescent COVID-19.

The CDR3 runs 16 residues. The germline gives CDR1 SGHTA, CDR2 FQGNSA. Trimming cost V 5 bases and J 6 bases; bases outside gene matches: 13. Seattle participants joined during active infection and were tracked over time. Per the study methods: The authors estimated nucleated cell counts from reference gene primer amplification. The table came from immunoSEQ multiplex PCR; TCRdb's copy has only in-frame clones and leaves some out. The V and J calls and clone size come from that table; D and trimming were worked out from the DNA. The table lists roughly 130,000 clones, over 80% of them singletons. The sequencing sample was made of peripheral blood. The gene calls are TRBV7-2 and TRBJ2-1; 7 nucleotides agree with TRBD1. The receptor's source is a man aged 25-45 years with COVID-19, enrolled during active disease. In nucleotides, the CDR3 is TGTGCCAGCAGCATCCGACAGGGAATAACCGGCAATGAGCAGTTCTTC. Translating gives CASSIRQGITGNEQFF.